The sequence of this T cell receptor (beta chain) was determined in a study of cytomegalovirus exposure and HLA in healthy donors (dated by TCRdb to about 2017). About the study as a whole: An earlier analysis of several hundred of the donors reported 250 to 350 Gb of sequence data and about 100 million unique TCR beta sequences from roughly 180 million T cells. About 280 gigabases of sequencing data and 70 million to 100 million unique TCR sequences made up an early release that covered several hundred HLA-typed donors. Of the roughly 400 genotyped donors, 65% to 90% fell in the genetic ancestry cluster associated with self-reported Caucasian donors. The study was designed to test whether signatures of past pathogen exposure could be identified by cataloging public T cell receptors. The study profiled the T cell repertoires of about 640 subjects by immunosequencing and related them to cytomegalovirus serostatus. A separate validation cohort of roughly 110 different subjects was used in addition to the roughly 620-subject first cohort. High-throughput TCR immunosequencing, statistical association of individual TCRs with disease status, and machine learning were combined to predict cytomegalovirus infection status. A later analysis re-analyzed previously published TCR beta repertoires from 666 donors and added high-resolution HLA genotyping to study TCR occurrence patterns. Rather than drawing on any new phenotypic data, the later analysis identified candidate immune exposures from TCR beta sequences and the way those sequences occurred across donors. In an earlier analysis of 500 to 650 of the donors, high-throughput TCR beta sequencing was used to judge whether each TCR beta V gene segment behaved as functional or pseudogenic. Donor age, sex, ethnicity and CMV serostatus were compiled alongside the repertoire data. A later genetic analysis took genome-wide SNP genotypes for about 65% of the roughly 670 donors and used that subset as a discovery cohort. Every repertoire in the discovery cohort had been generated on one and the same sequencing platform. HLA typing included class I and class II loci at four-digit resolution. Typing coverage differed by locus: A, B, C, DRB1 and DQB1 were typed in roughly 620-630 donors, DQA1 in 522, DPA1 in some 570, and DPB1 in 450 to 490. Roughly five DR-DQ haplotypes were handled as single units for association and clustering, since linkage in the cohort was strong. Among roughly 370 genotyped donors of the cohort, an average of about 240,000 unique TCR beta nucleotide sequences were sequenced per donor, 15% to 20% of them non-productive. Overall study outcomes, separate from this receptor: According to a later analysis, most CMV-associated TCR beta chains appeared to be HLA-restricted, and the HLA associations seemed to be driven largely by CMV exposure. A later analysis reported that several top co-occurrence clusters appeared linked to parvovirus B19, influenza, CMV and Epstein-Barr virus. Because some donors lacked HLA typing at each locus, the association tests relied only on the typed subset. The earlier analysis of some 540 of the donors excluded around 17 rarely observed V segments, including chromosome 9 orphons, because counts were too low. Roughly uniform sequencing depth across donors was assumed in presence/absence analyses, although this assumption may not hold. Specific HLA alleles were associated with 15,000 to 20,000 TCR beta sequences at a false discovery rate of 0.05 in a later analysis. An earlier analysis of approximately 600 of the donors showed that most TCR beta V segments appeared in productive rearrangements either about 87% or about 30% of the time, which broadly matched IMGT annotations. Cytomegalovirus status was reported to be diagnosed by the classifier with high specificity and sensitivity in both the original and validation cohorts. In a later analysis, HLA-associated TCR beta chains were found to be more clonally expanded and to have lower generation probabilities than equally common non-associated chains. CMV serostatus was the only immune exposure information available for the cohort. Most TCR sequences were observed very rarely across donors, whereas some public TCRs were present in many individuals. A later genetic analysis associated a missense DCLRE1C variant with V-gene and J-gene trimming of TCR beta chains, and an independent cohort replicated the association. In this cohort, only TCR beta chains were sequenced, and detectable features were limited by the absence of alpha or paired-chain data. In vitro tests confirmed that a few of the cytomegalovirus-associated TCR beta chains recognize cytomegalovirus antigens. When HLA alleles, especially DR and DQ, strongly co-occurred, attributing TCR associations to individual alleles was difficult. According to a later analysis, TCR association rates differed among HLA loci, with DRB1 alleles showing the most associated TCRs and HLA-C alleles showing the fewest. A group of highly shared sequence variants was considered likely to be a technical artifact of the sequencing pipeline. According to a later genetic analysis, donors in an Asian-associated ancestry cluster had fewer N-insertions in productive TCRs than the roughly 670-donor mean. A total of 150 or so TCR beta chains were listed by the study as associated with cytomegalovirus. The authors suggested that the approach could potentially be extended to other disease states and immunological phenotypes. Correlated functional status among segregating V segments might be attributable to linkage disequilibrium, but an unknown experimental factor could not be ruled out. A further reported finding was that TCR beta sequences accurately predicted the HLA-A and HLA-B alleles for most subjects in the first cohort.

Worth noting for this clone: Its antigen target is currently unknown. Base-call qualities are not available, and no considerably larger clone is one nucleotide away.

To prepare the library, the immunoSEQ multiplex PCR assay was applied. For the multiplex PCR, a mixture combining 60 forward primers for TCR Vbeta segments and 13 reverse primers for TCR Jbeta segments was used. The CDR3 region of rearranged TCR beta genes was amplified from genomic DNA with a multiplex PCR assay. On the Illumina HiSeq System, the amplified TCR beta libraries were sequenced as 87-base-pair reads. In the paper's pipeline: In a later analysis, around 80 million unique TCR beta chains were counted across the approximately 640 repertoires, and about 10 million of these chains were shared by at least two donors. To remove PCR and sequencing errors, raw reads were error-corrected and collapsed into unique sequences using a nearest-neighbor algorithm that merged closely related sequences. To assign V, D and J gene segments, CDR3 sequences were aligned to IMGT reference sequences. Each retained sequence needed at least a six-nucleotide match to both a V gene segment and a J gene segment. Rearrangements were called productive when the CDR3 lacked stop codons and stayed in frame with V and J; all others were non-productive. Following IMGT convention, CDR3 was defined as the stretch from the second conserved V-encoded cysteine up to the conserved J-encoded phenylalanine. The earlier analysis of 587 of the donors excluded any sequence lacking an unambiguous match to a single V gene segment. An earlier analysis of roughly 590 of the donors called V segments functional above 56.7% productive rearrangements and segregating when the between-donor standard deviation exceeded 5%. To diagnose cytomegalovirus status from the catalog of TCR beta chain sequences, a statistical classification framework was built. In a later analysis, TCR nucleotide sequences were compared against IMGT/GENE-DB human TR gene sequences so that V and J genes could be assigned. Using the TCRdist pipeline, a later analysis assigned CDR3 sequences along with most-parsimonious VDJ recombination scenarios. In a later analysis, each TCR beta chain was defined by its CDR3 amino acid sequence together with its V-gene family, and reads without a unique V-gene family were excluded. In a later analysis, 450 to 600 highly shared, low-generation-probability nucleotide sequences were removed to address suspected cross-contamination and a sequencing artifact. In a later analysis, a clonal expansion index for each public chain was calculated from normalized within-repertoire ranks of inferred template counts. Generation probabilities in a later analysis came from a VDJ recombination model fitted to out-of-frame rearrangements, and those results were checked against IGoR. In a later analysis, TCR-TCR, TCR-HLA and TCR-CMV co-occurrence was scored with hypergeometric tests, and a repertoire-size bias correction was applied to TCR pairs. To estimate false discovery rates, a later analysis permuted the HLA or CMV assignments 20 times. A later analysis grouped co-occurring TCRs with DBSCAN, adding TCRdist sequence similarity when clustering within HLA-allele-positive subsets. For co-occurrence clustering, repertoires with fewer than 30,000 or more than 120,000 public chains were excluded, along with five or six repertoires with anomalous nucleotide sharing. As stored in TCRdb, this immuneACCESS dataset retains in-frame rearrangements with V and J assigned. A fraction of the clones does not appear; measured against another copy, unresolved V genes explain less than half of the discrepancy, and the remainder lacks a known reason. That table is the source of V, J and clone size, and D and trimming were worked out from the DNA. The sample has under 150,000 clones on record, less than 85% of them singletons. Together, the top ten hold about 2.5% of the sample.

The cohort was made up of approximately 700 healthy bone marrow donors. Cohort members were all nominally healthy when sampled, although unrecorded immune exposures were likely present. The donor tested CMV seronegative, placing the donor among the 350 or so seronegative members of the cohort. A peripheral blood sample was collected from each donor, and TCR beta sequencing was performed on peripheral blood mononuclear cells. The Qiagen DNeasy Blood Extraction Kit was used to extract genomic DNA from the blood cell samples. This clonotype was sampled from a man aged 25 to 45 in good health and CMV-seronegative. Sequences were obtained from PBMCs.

The sequenced DNA is TGTGCCAGCGGGACAGTGCATAATTCACCCCTCCACTTT. Its protein is CASGTVHNSPLHF. The rearranged segments are TRBV28 and TRBJ1-6; 7 middle bases align to TRBD1. CDR1 and CDR2, looked up from the germline V gene, are MDHEN and SYDVKM. Including cysteine and phenylalanine, the CDR3 has 13 amino acids. Just the 39-base CDR3 DNA is kept, in frame starting at base 1. Ends trimmed: V by 8 bases, J by 5 bases; bases unmatched to a gene: 3.